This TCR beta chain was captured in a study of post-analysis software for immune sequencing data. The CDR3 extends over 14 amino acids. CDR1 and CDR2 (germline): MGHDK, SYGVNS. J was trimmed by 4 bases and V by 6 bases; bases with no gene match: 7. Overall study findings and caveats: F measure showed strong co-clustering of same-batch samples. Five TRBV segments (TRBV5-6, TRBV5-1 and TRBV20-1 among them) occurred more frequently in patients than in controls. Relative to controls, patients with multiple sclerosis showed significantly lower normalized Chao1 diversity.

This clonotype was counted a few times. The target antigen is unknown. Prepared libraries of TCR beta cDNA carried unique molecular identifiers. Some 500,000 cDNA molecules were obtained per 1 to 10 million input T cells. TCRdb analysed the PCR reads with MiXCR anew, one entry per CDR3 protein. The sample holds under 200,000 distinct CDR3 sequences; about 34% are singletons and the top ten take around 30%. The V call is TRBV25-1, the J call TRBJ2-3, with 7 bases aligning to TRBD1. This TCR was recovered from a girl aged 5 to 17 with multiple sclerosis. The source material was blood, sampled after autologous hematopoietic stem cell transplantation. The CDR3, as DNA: TGTGCCAGCAGCACTCGACAGGGTCCAGATACGCAGTATTTT. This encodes CASSTRQGPDTQYF.